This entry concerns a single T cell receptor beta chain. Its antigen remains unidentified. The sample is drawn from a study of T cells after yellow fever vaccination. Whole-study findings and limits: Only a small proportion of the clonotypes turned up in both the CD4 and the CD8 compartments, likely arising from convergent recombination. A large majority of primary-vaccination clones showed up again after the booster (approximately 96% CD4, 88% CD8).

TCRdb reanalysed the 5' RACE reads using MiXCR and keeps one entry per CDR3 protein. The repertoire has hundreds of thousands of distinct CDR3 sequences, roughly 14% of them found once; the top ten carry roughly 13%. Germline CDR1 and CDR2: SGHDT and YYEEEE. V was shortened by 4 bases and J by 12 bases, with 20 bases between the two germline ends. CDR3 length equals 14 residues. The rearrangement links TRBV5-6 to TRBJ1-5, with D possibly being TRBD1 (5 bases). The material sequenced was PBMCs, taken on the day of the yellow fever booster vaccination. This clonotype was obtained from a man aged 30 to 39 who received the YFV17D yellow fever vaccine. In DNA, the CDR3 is TGTGCCAGCAGCCTGAGCCGAGTTTGGGGGATCCAGCATTTT. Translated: CASSLSRVWGIQHF. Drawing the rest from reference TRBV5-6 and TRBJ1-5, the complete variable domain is DAGVTQSPTHLIKTRGQQVTLRCSPKSGHDTVSWYQQALGQGPQFIFQYYEEEERQRGNFPDRFSGHQFPNYSSELNVNALLLGDSALYLCASSLSRVWGIQHFGDGTRLSIL.